The rows below give T cell receptor beta chains drawn from one sample of a study of PD-1 blockade in classical Hodgkin lymphoma. Sequenced by immunoSEQ multiplex PCR; TCRdb stores in-frame clones only, minus some. The repertoire holds about 13,000 clones, with 70% to 90% as singletons. The sample was peripheral blood mononuclear cells (PBMCs), taken at baseline. The receptor source for this set is a human donor with classical Hodgkin lymphoma. Both conserved end residues are part of each CDR3. The order of the fields is clone size, J gene, V gene, D gene, CDR3 protein, CDR3 DNA. D genes are given only for firm matches. Only some rows state a clone size, as once, few, many or a class for expanded clones.

>few|TRBJ1-5|TRBV6-6|TRBD1
CASGQDRERGQPQHF
TGTGCCAGCGGGCAAGACAGGGAGAGAGGTCAGCCCCAGCATTTT
>NA|TRBJ2-1|TRBV5-8|TRBD2
CASSLEWTSGINEQFF
TGTGCCAGCAGCTTGGAATGGACTAGCGGGATCAATGAGCAGTTCTTC
>NA|TRBJ1-1|TRBV10-1|TRBD1
CASSDPGTANTEAFF
TGCGCCAGCAGTGACCCCGGGACAGCGAACACTGAAGCTTTCTTT
>NA|TRBJ2-1|TRBV7-2|NA
CASSLERTAYHNEQFF
TGTGCCAGCAGCTTAGAGAGGACAGCGTACCACAATGAGCAGTTCTTC
>NA|TRBJ1-1|TRBV9|NA
CASSVGGSTEAFF
TGTGCCAGCAGCGTTGGGGGGAGCACTGAAGCTTTCTTT
>NA|TRBJ1-6|TRBV5-1|NA
CASSLGRSYNSPLHF
TGCGCCAGCAGCTTGGGCAGGAGTTATAATTCACCCCTCCACTTT
>NA|TRBJ2-7|TRBV7-9|TRBD1
CASSLALKGQPYEQYF
TGTGCCAGCAGCTTAGCGCTGAAGGGACAGCCATACGAGCAGTACTTC
>NA|TRBJ1-2|TRBV6-5|NA
CASSQWLAYGYTF
TGTGCCAGCAGCCAATGGTTAGCATATGGCTACACCTTC
>NA|TRBJ1-5|TRBV27|TRBD1
CASSRQGAQPQHF
TGTGCCAGCAGTCGCCAGGGGGCTCAGCCCCAGCATTTT
>NA|TRBJ1-2|TRBV7-9|NA
CASSFLSDGYTF
TGTGCCAGCAGCTTTCTGAGTGATGGCTACACCTTC
>NA|TRBJ2-7|TRBV6-1|NA
CASSSARTDIEPYF
TGTGCCAGCAGTTCCGCCCGGACAGACATAGAACCGTACTTC
>NA|TRBJ2-3|TRBV10-3|NA
CAISEPPGTDTQYF
TGTGCCATCAGTGAACCCCCCGGGACAGATACGCAGTATTTT
>medium-sized|TRBJ2-7|TRBV15|NA
CATSSDPPGAYEQYF
TGTGCCACCAGCAGCGACCCCCCGGGGGCCTACGAGCAGTACTTC
>NA|TRBJ2-2|TRBV9|TRBD1
CASSPRDRDTGELFF
TGTGCCAGCAGCCCTCGGGACAGGGACACCGGGGAGCTGTTTTTT
>NA|TRBJ2-7|TRBV30|TRBD1
CAWDLTGGYEQYF
TGTGCCTGGGACCTGACAGGGGGCTACGAGCAGTACTTC
>NA|TRBJ1-1|TRBV5-1|NA
CASSPGVYSMNTEAFF
TGCGCCAGCAGCCCTGGGGTTTATAGCATGAACACTGAAGCTTTCTTT
>NA|TRBJ1-1|TRBV6-5|TRBD1
CASMRGPMNTEAFF
TGTGCCAGCATGAGGGGGCCGATGAACACTGAAGCTTTCTTT
>few|TRBJ1-2|TRBV6-5|TRBD1
CASRRQGGYGYTF
TGTGCCAGCAGACGACAGGGAGGCTATGGCTACACCTTC
>once|TRBJ2-7|TRBV4-1|TRBD2
CASSQQGTSVHYEQYF
TGCGCCAGCAGCCAGCAAGGAACTAGCGTGCACTACGAGCAGTACTTC
>NA|TRBJ2-7|TRBV29-1|NA
CSVTGGGAILDEQYF
TGCAGCGTGACCGGTGGCGGGGCCATCCTTGACGAGCAGTACTTC
>NA|TRBJ2-7|TRBV30|TRBD2
CAWSAPGGGSYEQYF
TGTGCCTGGAGTGCCCCGGGGGGGGGTTCCTACGAGCAGTACTTC
>NA|TRBJ2-1|TRBV9|NA
CASSVSAGQATYNEQFF
TGTGCCAGCAGCGTCTCCGCGGGGCAGGCCACCTACAATGAGCAGTTCTTC
>NA|TRBJ1-2|TRBV11-2|NA
CASSLAGDHGYTF
TGTGCCAGCAGCTTAGCAGGGGACCATGGCTACACCTTC
>NA|TRBJ2-3|TRBV9|TRBD1
CASSVAGTGGRTDTQYF
TGTGCCAGCAGCGTAGCCGGGACAGGGGGCCGGACAGATACGCAGTATTTT
>NA|TRBJ1-2|TRBV7-9|NA
CASSPMGGNYGYTF
TGTGCCAGCAGCCCCATGGGAGGGAACTATGGCTACACCTTC
>NA|TRBJ1-2|TRBV9|NA
CASSVLRTAWGYGYTF
TGTGCCAGCAGCGTTCTACGGACCGCTTGGGGCTATGGCTACACCTTC
>NA|TRBJ2-1|TRBV27|TRBD1
CASRPLGQGGASEQFF
TGTGCCAGCAGACCCCTTGGACAGGGGGGCGCGAGTGAGCAGTTCTTC
>once|TRBJ1-2|TRBV7-9|NA
CASSGARRGLVSYTF
TGTGCCAGCAGCGGCGCCCGCAGGGGTCTAGTGAGCTACACCTTC
>few|TRBJ2-7|TRBV9|NA
CASSVLGGTYEQYF
TGTGCCAGCAGCGTACTCGGGGGAACCTACGAGCAGTACTTC
>NA|TRBJ1-5|TRBV6-6|TRBD1
CASSVGTGNQPQHF
TGTGCCAGCAGTGTGGGGACAGGCAATCAGCCCCAGCATTTT
>NA|TRBJ2-2|TRBV5-6|NA
CASVEANTGELFF
TGTGCTTCGGTGGAGGCGAACACCGGGGAGCTGTTTTTT
>NA|TRBJ2-1|TRBV18|NA
CASSPWETKGSYNEQFF
TGTGCCAGCTCACCATGGGAGACAAAAGGTTCCTACAATGAGCAGTTCTTC
>NA|TRBJ1-2|TRBV6-1|NA
CASRLGGPNYGYTF
TGTGCCAGCCGTTTAGGGGGACCTAACTATGGCTACACCTTC